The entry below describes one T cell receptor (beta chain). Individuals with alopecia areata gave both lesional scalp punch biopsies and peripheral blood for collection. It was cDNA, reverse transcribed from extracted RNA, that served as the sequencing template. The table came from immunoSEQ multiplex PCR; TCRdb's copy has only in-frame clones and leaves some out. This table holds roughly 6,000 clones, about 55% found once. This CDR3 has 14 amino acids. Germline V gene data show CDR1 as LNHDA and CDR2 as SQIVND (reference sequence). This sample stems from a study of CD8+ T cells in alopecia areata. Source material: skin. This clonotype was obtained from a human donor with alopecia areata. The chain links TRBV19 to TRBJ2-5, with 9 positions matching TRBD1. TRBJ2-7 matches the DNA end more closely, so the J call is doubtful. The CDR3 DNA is TGTGCCAGTAGTGCGACAGGGGGTATTTTCGAGCAGTACTTC. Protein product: CASSATGGIFEQYF.